These 20 T cell receptor beta chains originate from one sample sequenced in a study of response to subunit inactivated influenza vaccine. TCRdb re-analysed the RT-PCR reads in MiXCR, keeping a single row per CDR3 protein. This table has 650,000 or so distinct CDR3 sequences, 12% to 15% appearing once. The source material was PBMCs from blood, sampled roughly 2 weeks before vaccination. Receptor source: a man aged 50-60 years who received an inactivated influenza vaccine.

This clonotype showed up just a few times. In nucleotides, the CDR3 is TGTGCCACCAGTGATTTGGTAGCGGATAGCACAGATACGCAGTATTTT. Translated: CATSDLVADSTDTQYF. V is TRBV24-1 and J is TRBJ2-3; D perhaps matches TRBD2 (6 bases). V lost 0 bases and J lost 0, with 9 bases in between. This CDR3 contains 16 residues. CDR1 is KGHDR, CDR2 SFDVKD, per germline.

V is TRBV30 and J is TRBJ1-1; D uncertain. The CDR3 contains 11 residues. Trimming took 3 bases from V and 8 from J, leaving 10 bases between them. From germline, CDR1 is GTSNPN and CDR2 SVGIG (reference sequence). For the CDR3, the DNA is TGTGCCTGGAGCGGCCGGGCGGAAGCTTTCTTT. Protein sequence: CAWSGRAEAFF.

This clonotype was observed a few times. The chain combines TRBV15 with TRBJ2-2, with TRBD2 matching over 11 bases. This CDR3 has 16 residues. V was clipped by 1 base and J by 3 bases; unmatched bases: 1. Germline-derived CDR1 and CDR2 are LNHNV and YYDKDF (reference sequence). The CDR3 here is CATSRGGLADTGELFF. CDR3 in DNA: TGTGCCACCAGCAGAGGGGGACTAGCGGACACCGGGGAGCTGTTTTTT.

This clonotype has only a few counts. V and J are TRBV24-1 and TRBJ2-7; 9 bases agree with TRBD1. CDR3 length equals 15 residues. V gave up 4 bases and J gave up 5 bases; unmatched junction bases: 8. Germline V gene data show CDR1 as KGHDR and CDR2 as SFDVKD. The CDR3: CATSDGQGFGHEQYF. As DNA, the CDR3 is TGTGCCACCAGTGACGGACAGGGGTTTGGTCACGAGCAGTACTTC.

The rearrangement uses TRBV29-1 and TRBJ2-3; possibly TRBD2 for D (5 bases). CDR3 length: 14 amino acids. The germline V gene encodes CDR1 SQVTM and CDR2 ANQGSEA. The ends were cut back, 4 bases at V and 6 bases at J, with 17 bases in the middle. The CDR3 loop is CSVGSAGGGDTQYF. The CDR3 coding sequence is TGCAGCGTTGGCAGTGCGGGTGGTGGGGATACGCAGTATTTT.

The V call is TRBV5-1, the J call TRBJ2-7, with TRBD1 identical over 7 bases. The CDR3 covers 14 residues. Germline values: CDR1 SGHRS, CDR2 YFSETQ. Losses at the gene ends were 4 bases for V and 2 bases for J; bases not matched to a gene: 6. The CDR3: CASSPETGTYEQYF. The CDR3 DNA is TGCGCCAGCAGCCCCGAGACAGGGACCTACGAGCAGTACTTC.

The V call is TRBV2, the J call TRBJ2-1; D gene uncertain. This CDR3 spans 11 amino acids. Trimming left V 2 bases short and J 8 bases short, with 4 bases between. Germline-derived CDR1 and CDR2 are SNHLY and FYNNEI. CDR3 sequence: CASSESDEQFF. The CDR3 DNA reads TGTGCCAGCAGTGAAAGTGATGAGCAGTTCTTC.

The chain uses TRBV6-2 or TRBV6-3 and TRBJ1-5, with TRBD1 matching 9 bases. The CDR3 runs 15 residues. Unmatched junction bases numbered 7, after V lost 6 bases and J lost 4 bases. The germline CDR1 and CDR2 sequences are MNHEY and SVGEGT. CDR3 amino acids: CASSPWDRVNQPQHF. The CDR3 DNA is TGTGCCAGCAGCCCGTGGGACAGGGTAAATCAGCCCCAGCATTTT.

The chain recombines TRBV5-1 with TRBJ2-1, with a weak D call TRBD1 (8 bases). Germline CDR1 SGHRS, CDR2 YFSETQ. Trimming shortened V by 0 bases and J by 4 bases, and 20 bases separated the two germline ends. This CDR3 has 18 amino acids. Written as DNA, the CDR3 is TGCGCCAGCAGCTTGGGCTTGAGGAGCGGGACAGGATACAATGAGCAGTTCTTC. Its protein product is CASSLGLRSGTGYNEQFF.

This clonotype was observed a few times. The chain is built from TRBV27 and TRBJ2-7, with D perhaps TRBD1 or TRBD2 (5 bases each). This CDR3 contains 13 residues. Trimming pared 8 bases from V and 9 bases from J, leaving 20 bases between. The germline V gene encodes CDR1 MNHEY and CDR2 SMNVEV (reference sequence). Here the CDR3 reads CASSQNSRGGQYF. CDR3 in DNA: TGTGCCAGCTCCCAAAATTCGAGGGGCGGGCAGTACTTC.

This clonotype has more than one count but fewer than ten. The chain joins TRBV5-1 to TRBJ2-1; the match to TRBD2 covers 14 bases. V dropped 6 bases and J dropped 1; count of bases not matched to a gene: 9. The CDR3 extends over 18 amino acids. Germline V gene lookup returns CDR1 SGHRS and CDR2 YFSETQ. The CDR3 sequence: CASTRTSGGTQSYNEQFF. The CDR3 DNA reads TGCGCCAGCACCCGGACTAGCGGGGGGACGCAATCCTACAATGAGCAGTTCTTC. The full variable domain, in which reference TRBV5-1 and TRBJ2-1 provide the parts outside the CDR3, is KAGVTQTPRYLIKTRGQQVTLSCSPISGHRSVSWYQQTPGQGLQFLFEYFSETQRNKGNFPGRFSGRQFSNSRSEMNVSTLELGDSALYLCASTRTSGGTQSYNEQFFGPGTRLTVL.

This clonotype was seen ten or more times. This chain uses TRBV7-2 with TRBJ1-6, with 7 bases lining up with TRBD1. V trimming: 1 base; J trimming: 9 bases; junction bases outside the gene matches: 3. Germline V gene data show CDR1 as SGHTA and CDR2 as FQGNSA. CDR3 length: 14 residues. In DNA form, the CDR3 reads TGTGCCAGCAGCTTAGACTCAGGGGGTTCACCCCTCCACTTT. It encodes CASSLDSGGSPLHF.

Many counts were recorded for this clonotype. V usage is TRBV3-1 and J usage is TRBJ1-1, with D perhaps matching TRBD1 (6 bases). The V and J ends lost 2 bases and 1 base respectively, with 8 bases between them. Germline V gene sequence: CDR1 LGHDT, CDR2 YNNKEL (reference sequence). This CDR3 region has 14 residues. The CDR3 loop is CASSQQQGNTEAFF. Here the CDR3 DNA reads TGTGCCAGCAGCCAACAACAGGGGAACACTGAAGCTTTCTTT.

This clonotype was counted many times. The rearrangement uses TRBV28 and TRBJ2-1, with unresolved D. V gave up 6 bases and J gave up 1 base, with 10 bases separating them. CDR1 is MDHEN and CDR2 is SYDVKM in the germline V gene. The CDR3 runs to 14 residues. The CDR3 sequence is CASSPRASYNEQFF. The CDR3 DNA sequence: TGTGCCAGCAGCCCTCGGGCATCCTACAATGAGCAGTTCTTC. Supplemented by reference TRBV28 and TRBJ2-1, the full variable domain reads DVKVTQSSRYLVKRTGEKVFLECVQDMDHENMFWYRQDPGLGLRLIYFSYDVKMKEKGDIPEGYSVSREKKERFSLILESASTNQTSMYLCASSPRASYNEQFFGPGTRLTVL.

The V gene is TRBV20-1, the J gene TRBJ1-1, with D tentatively TRBD1 (6 bases). CDR1 is DFQATT, CDR2 SNEGSKA, per germline (reference sequence). This CDR3 spans 12 amino acids. V lost 3 bases to trimming and J lost 5 bases, with 10 bases between them. CDR3 bases: TGCAGTGCTAGCTCAGGGGTGACTGAAGCTTTCTTT. Protein product: CSASSGVTEAFF.

The chain couples TRBV20-1 to TRBJ1-1; D is unresolved. From germline, CDR1 is DFQATT and CDR2 SNEGSKA (reference sequence). This CDR3 has 11 residues. The V end lost 3 bases, the J end lost 4 bases, and 6 bases lay between the germline ends. CDR3 residues: CSASQATEAFF. The CDR3 DNA is TGCAGTGCTAGCCAGGCCACTGAAGCTTTCTTT.

This clonotype was counted many times. This sequence joins TRBV10-3 and TRBJ1-2, with D tentatively TRBD1 (6 bases). There are 14 residues in the CDR3. V was shortened by 6 bases and J by 2 bases, with 13 bases between the two germline ends. The germline gives CDR1 ENHRY, CDR2 SYGVKD. The CDR3 DNA is TGTGCCATCAGATCCTTGGGGGCGAACTATGGCTACACCTTC. Protein product: CAIRSLGANYGYTF.

In its sample, this clonotype was seen a few times. The CDR3 nucleotides read TGTGCCAGCAGCCACGGGACGCCAGCTAACTATGGCTACACCTTC. Encoded protein: CASSHGTPANYGYTF. The gene calls are TRBV4-2 and TRBJ1-2; D may be TRBD1 (5 bases). V lost 3 bases, J lost 0 bases, and 11 bases lay in between. The length of the CDR3 is 15 residues. Germline CDR1 and CDR2: LGHNA and YNFKEQ.

A few counts support this clonotype. V usage is TRBV6-2 or TRBV6-3 and J usage is TRBJ2-1, with 10 bases aligning to TRBD2. The CDR3 has 16 residues. The junction had 12 bases not matched to a gene; V was cut back by 5 bases and J by 8 bases. Germline assignment: CDR1 MNHEY and CDR2 SVGEGT. CDR3 DNA sequence: TGTGCCAGCAGTGCGGGACTAGCGATGGGTCACTATGAGCAGTTCTTC. It specifies CASSAGLAMGHYEQFF.

This clonotype has more than one count but fewer than ten. This chain connects TRBV4-2 to TRBJ1-2, with a tentative D call TRBD1 (5 bases). In germline, CDR1 is LGHNA, CDR2 YNFKEQ. V dropped 0 bases and J dropped 8 bases, with 19 bases sitting between them. This CDR3 contains 16 residues. The CDR3 DNA is TGTGCCAGCAGCCAAGATCTTTCTCCGCAGGGCGGGGGCTACACCTTC. Its protein product is CASSQDLSPQGGGYTF.